A selection of T cell receptor beta chains follows, all from one sample in a study of early T cells in non-severe SARS-CoV-2 infection. TCRdb re-analysed the 5' RACE reads in MiXCR, keeping a single row per CDR3 protein. The sample contains approximately 28,000 distinct CDR3 sequences, 6% to 7.5% of which appear only once. Material: whole blood, obtained at baseline. The receptors shown here come from an adult who was a healthcare worker with PCR-confirmed SARS-CoV-2 infection or an uninfected control (not recorded which). CDR3s include the opening cysteine and the closing phenylalanine or tryptophan. The D gene is left open where the match is weak. Expanded clones get a size class; other rows say once, few or many, or leave the size out.

V gene,clone size,D gene,J gene,CDR3 DNA,CDR3 protein
TRBV3-1,many,.,TRBJ2-2,TGTGCCAGCAGCCATGGGGGGCATACCGGGGAGCTGTTTTTT,CASSHGGHTGELFF
TRBV7-9,.,.,TRBJ2-3,TGTGCCAGCAGGCGGGACTCCACAGATACGCAGTATTTT,CASRRDSTDTQYF
TRBV12-3/TRBV12-4,many,.,TRBJ2-5,TGTGCCAGCAGTTTACCCCCTGAGACCCAGTACTTC,CASSLPPETQYF
TRBV2,many,.,TRBJ1-5,TGTGCCAGCAGCCACAAGACGGATACGGGCAATCAGCCCCAGCATTTT,CASSHKTDTGNQPQHF
TRBV10-3,few,TRBD2,TRBJ2-7,TGTGCCATCAGACCCGGGACTAGCGTCTACGAGCAGTACTTC,CAIRPGTSVYEQYF
TRBV20-1,few,.,TRBJ2-1,TGCAGTGCTACTTCGGGCTCCTCAGGGTCCTTC,CSATSGSSGSF
TRBV7-2,.,.,TRBJ2-1,TGTGCCAGCAGCCAAATCCGGGGCTCCTACAATGAGCAGTTCTTC,CASSQIRGSYNEQFF
TRBV5-1,many,TRBD1,TRBJ1-5,TGCGCCAGCAGCTCGTCCGGGACAGGGCATGAGCCCCAGCATTTT,CASSSSGTGHEPQHF
TRBV29-1,few,.,TRBJ1-1,TGCAGCGTTTTGGGCTGGAACACTGAAGCTTTCTTT,CSVLGWNTEAFF
TRBV4-3,many,.,TRBJ1-1,TGCGCCAGCAGCCAAGATCCGGGGCGAATGAACACTGAAGCTTTCTTT,CASSQDPGRMNTEAFF
TRBV7-2,many,TRBD2,TRBJ2-2,TGTGCCAGCAGTTTGTGGCGGGGGGGCCCCGGGGAGCTGTTTTTT,CASSLWRGGPGELFF
TRBV6-6,many,.,TRBJ1-5,TGTGCCAGCAAGCTTGGGGGCTTCGGCAATCAGCCCCAGCATTTT,CASKLGGFGNQPQHF
TRBV11-2,.,TRBD2,TRBJ2-7,TGTGTCAGCAGCTACGGACTAGCGGGGACCCAAGGCGAGCAGTACTTC,CVSSYGLAGTQGEQYF
TRBV4-3,many,TRBD1,TRBJ2-7,TGCGCCAGCAGCCAAGATTGGCGACAGGGGGCCGAGCAGTACTTC,CASSQDWRQGAEQYF
TRBV21-1,many,.,TRBJ1-6,TGTGCCAGCAGCACCCTCGGGGGACAGCCAGTTAATTCACCCCTCCACTTT,CASSTLGGQPVNSPLHF
TRBV7-9,.,TRBD1,TRBJ1-3,TGTGCCAGCAGCGCCGAACCCGGACAGGGGAGAGGAAACACCATATATTTT,CASSAEPGQGRGNTIYF
TRBV20-1,many,TRBD2,TRBJ2-7,TGCAGTGCTAGGCCGCTCGGCGGGGGATCCTACGAGCAGTACTTC,CSARPLGGGSYEQYF
TRBV18,many,TRBD1,TRBJ1-5,TGTGCCAGCTCAACAAACAGGGGGCGAGACCAGCCCCAGCATTTT,CASSTNRGRDQPQHF
TRBV7-9,few,.,TRBJ2-2,TGTGCCAGCAGGACTATGGCCGGGGAGCTGTTTTTT,CASRTMAGELFF
TRBV5-6,many,TRBD1,TRBJ2-7,TGTGCCAGCAGCTTGGGACAGGGCTCCTACGAGCAGTACTTC,CASSLGQGSYEQYF
TRBV6-2/TRBV6-3,few,.,TRBJ1-5,TGTGCCAGCAGTTACGGGGGGGAATATAGCAATCAGCCCCAGCATTTT,CASSYGGEYSNQPQHF
TRBV18,many,TRBD1,TRBJ1-3,TGTGCCAGCTCACCGACAGGGATCGGAAACACCATATATTTT,CASSPTGIGNTIYF
TRBV5-1,many,TRBD1,TRBJ2-7,TGCGCCAGCAGCTTTCAGGGGGTGTACGAGCAGTACTTC,CASSFQGVYEQYF
TRBV6-2/TRBV6-3,many,.,TRBJ2-5,TGTGCCAGCAGCCAGGAAGGGGGGAAGGAGACCCAGTACTTC,CASSQEGGKETQYF
TRBV19,many,.,TRBJ2-6,TGTGCCAGTATGAAGATGCCGGAAGGGGCCAACGTCCTGACTTTC,CASMKMPEGANVLTF
TRBV20-1,few,TRBD2,TRBJ2-3,TGCAGTGCTAGAGCCCCGGGACTAGCTGGAGATACGCAGTATTTT,CSARAPGLAGDTQYF
TRBV10-3,many,.,TRBJ1-1,TGTGCCATCAGTCTAATGGGGGGCACTGAAGCTTTCTTT,CAISLMGGTEAFF
TRBV2,many,.,TRBJ1-2,TGTGCTCGCCGTCGACGTGGCTACACCTTC,CARRRRGYTF
TRBV21-1,many,.,TRBJ1-5,TGTGCCAGCAGCATCCGACAGGGTGGACATAGCAATCAGCCCCAGCATTTT,CASSIRQGGHSNQPQHF
TRBV28,many,.,TRBJ2-5,TGTGCCAGCAGCAGGGGGGATCGGGTGACCCAGTACTTC,CASSRGDRVTQYF
TRBV2,many,.,TRBJ2-1,TGTGCCAGCAGTGTCGGGCGCAATGAGCAGTTCTTC,CASSVGRNEQFF
TRBV6-2/TRBV6-3,many,.,TRBJ1-1,TGTGCCAGCAGTTCACATTTCTTCTCTGAAGCTTTCTTT,CASSSHFFSEAFF
TRBV7-9,many,TRBD1,TRBJ1-1,TGTGCCAGCAGCTTAGAACCAGGACAGGGTAACACTGAAGCTTTCTTT,CASSLEPGQGNTEAFF
TRBV30,.,TRBD1,TRBJ1-1,TGTGCCTGGAACCGACAGGGATTGGGGAACACTGAAGCTTTCTTT,CAWNRQGLGNTEAFF
TRBV15,many,.,TRBJ1-3,TGTGCCACCAGCAGAGATTACAGCTCTGGAAACACCATATATTTT,CATSRDYSSGNTIYF
TRBV5-1,many,.,TRBJ2-2,TGCGCCAGCAGTCAGGAGTGGCTAGCTGGGAACACCGGGGAGCTGTTTTTT,CASSQEWLAGNTGELFF
TRBV6-5,many,.,TRBJ2-7,TGTGCCAGCAGTTTACAGGGCTACGAGCAGTACTTC,CASSLQGYEQYF
TRBV10-3,many,TRBD1,TRBJ2-6,TGTGCCATCTCGGGGACAGTCAGCCCCAACTCTGGGGCCAACGTCCTGACTTTC,CAISGTVSPNSGANVLTF
TRBV27,many,TRBD1,TRBJ2-7,TGTGCCAGCAGCCTTACAGGGGGAGGAAGCTACGAGCAGTACTTC,CASSLTGGGSYEQYF
TRBV4-2,many,TRBD2,TRBJ2-5,TGTGCCAGCAGCCTAGGTCTAGCGGGAGGAGGACGGGAGACCCAGTACTTC,CASSLGLAGGGRETQYF
TRBV12-3/TRBV12-4,many,TRBD1,TRBJ1-1,TGTGCCAGCAGCGACTACAGGGGCACTGAAGCTTTCTTT,CASSDYRGTEAFF
TRBV29-1,few,.,TRBJ2-3,TGCAGCGTTGATGGACCCACTAGCACAGATACGCAGTATTTT,CSVDGPTSTDTQYF
TRBV3-1,few,.,TRBJ2-1,TGTGCCAGCAGCCCCCGGACACACAATGAGCAGTTCTTC,CASSPRTHNEQFF
TRBV27,.,TRBD1,TRBJ1-2,TGTGCCAGCAGTCAGGACAGGGGGTATGGCTACACCTTC,CASSQDRGYGYTF
TRBV5-5,many,.,TRBJ1-4,TGTGCCAGCAGTATTGGACGGGCAACTAATGAAAAACTGTTTTTT,CASSIGRATNEKLFF
TRBV5-1,many,.,TRBJ2-5,TGCGCCAGCAGAGGGGGACAAGTACAAGAGACCCAGTACTTC,CASRGGQVQETQYF
TRBV7-2,many,TRBD2,TRBJ2-3,TGTGCCAGCAGCCTGGGACTAGCGGGAGTCGCAGATACGCAGTATTTT,CASSLGLAGVADTQYF
TRBV20-1,many,TRBD1,TRBJ1-1,TGCAGTGCTCGGGGACAGCGAGGGAACACTGAAGCTTTCTTT,CSARGQRGNTEAFF
TRBV19,few,TRBD2,TRBJ2-7,TGTGCCAGTAGCCCGGGACTAGCGGGGGTCACCTACGAGCAGTACTTC,CASSPGLAGVTYEQYF
TRBV2,many,.,TRBJ2-1,TGTGCCAGCAGTGAAGCTCGGGCTTCGTACAATGAGCAGTTCTTC,CASSEARASYNEQFF
TRBV2,many,.,TRBJ2-4,TGTGCCAGCAGTGACAGGACAGTGGGATCAACAGGGATTCAGTACTTC,CASSDRTVGSTGIQYF
TRBV24-1,few,TRBD2,TRBJ2-1,TGTGCCACCAGCCGCCAGGGACTAGCGGGAGCGGATGAGCAGTTCTTC,CATSRQGLAGADEQFF
TRBV7-9,many,.,TRBJ2-1,TGTGCCAGCAGGGGCACCTCCAATGAGCAGTTCTTC,CASRGTSNEQFF
TRBV20-1,many,.,TRBJ1-1,TGCAGTGCTAGAGACAGGGGTATGAACACTGAAGCTTTCTTT,CSARDRGMNTEAFF